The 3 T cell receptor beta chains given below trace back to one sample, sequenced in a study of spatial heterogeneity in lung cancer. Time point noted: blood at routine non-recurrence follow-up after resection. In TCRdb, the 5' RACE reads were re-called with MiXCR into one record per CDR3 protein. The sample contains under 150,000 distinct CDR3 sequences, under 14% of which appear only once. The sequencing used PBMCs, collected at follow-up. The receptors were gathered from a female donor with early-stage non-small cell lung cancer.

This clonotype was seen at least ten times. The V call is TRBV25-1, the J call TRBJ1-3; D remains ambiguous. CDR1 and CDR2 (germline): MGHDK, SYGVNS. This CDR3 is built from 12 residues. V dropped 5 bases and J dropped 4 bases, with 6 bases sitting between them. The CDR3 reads CASSPIGNTIYF. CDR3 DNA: TGTGCCAGCAGTCCGATCGGAAACACCATATATTTT.

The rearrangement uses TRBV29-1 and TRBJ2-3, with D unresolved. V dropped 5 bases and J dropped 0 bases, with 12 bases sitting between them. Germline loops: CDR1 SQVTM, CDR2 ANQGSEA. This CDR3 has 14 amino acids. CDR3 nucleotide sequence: TGCAGCGTTCGGGCCATACAAAGCACAGATACGCAGTATTTT. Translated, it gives CSVRAIQSTDTQYF.

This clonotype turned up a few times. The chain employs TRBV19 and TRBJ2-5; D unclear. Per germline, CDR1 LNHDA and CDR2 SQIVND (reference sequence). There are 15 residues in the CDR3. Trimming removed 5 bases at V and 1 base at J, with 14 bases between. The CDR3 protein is CASSPQRNSQETQYF. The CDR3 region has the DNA TGTGCCAGTAGTCCTCAACGGAACAGCCAAGAGACCCAGTACTTC.